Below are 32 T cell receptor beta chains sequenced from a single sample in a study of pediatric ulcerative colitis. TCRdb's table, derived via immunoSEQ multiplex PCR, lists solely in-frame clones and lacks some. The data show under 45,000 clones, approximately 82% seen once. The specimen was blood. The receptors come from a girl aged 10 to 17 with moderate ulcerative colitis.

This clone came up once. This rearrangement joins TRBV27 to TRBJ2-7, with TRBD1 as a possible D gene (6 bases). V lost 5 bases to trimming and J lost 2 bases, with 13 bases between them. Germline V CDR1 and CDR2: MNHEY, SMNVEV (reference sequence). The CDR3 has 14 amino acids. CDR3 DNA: TGTGCCAGCAGTCCCCGGACAGAAACCTACGAGCAGTACTTC. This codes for CASSPRTETYEQYF.

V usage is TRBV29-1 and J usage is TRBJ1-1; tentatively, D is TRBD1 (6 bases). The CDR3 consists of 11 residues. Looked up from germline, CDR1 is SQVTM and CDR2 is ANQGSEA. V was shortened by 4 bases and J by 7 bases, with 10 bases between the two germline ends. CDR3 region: CSVAGASEAFF. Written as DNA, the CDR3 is TGCAGCGTTGCAGGGGCGAGTGAAGCTTTCTTT.

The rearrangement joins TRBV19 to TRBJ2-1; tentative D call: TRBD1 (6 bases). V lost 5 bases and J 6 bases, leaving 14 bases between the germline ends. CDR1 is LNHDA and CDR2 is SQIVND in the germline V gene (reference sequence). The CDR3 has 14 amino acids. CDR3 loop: CASSPLTGINEQFF. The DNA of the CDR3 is TGTGCCAGTAGTCCCCTGACAGGTATCAATGAGCAGTTCTTC. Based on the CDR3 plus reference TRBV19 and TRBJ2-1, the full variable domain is DGGITQSPKYLFRKEGQNVTLSCEQNLNHDAMYWYRQDPGQGLRLIYYSQIVNDFQKGDIAEGYSVSREKKESFPLTVTSAQKNPTAFYLCASSPLTGINEQFFGPGTRLTVL.

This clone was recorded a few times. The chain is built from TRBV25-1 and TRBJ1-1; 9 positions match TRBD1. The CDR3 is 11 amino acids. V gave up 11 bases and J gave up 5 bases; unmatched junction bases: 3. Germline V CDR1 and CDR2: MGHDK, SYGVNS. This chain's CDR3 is CAGGTGTEAFF. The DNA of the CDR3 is TGTGCCGGGGGGACAGGGACTGAAGCTTTCTTT.

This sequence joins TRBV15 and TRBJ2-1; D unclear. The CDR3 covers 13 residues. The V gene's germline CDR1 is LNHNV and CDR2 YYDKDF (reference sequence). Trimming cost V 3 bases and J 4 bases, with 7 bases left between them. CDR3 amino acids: CATSRELYNEQFF. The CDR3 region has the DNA TGTGCCACCAGCAGGGAGCTATACAATGAGCAGTTCTTC.

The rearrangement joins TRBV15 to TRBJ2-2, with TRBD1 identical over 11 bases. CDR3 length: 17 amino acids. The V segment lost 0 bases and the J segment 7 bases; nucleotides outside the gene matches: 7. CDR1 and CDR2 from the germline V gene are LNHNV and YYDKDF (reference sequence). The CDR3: CATSREDRGQLVGELFF. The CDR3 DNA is TGTGCCACCAGCAGAGAGGACAGGGGGCAACTGGTCGGGGAGCTGTTTTTT.

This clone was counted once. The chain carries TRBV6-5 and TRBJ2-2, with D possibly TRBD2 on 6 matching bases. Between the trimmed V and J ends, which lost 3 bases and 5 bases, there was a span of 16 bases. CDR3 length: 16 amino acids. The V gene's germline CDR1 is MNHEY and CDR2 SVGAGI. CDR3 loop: CASSYTGGVVTGELFF. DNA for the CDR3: TGTGCCAGCAGTTATACGGGCGGGGTGGTGACCGGGGAGCTGTTTTTT.

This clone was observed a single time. This CDR3 reads CASSTRWTEAFF. For the CDR3, the DNA is TGTGCCAGCAGCACGAGGTGGACTGAAGCTTTCTTT. The chain is built from TRBV7-2 and TRBJ1-1; D unclear. Germline V gene data show CDR1 as SGHTA and CDR2 as FQGNSA. This CDR3 is 12 amino acids long. Trimming stripped 5 bases from V and 5 bases from J, with 9 bases between.

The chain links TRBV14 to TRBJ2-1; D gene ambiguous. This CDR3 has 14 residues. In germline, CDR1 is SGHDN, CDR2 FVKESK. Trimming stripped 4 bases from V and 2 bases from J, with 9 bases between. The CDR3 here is CASSPIGTYNEQFF. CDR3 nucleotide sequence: TGTGCCAGCAGCCCGATAGGGACCTACAATGAGCAGTTCTTC. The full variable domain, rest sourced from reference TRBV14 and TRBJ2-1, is EAGVTQFPSHSVIEKGQTVTLRCDPISGHDNLYWYRRVMGKEIKFLLHFVKESKQDESGMPNNRFLAERTGGTYSTLKVQPAELEDSGVYFCASSPIGTYNEQFFGPGTRLTVL.

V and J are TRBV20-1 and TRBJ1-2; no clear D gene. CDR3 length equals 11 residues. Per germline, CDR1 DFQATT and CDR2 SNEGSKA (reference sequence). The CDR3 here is CTVEGVYGYTF. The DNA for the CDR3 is TGCACTGTAGAAGGTGTCTATGGCTACACCTTC.

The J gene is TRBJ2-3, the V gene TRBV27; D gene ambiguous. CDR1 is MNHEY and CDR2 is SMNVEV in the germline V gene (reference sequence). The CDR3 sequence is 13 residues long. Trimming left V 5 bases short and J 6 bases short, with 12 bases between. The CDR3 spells CASSPALRDTQYF. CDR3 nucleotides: TGTGCCAGCAGTCCGGCACTGAGGGATACGCAGTATTTT.

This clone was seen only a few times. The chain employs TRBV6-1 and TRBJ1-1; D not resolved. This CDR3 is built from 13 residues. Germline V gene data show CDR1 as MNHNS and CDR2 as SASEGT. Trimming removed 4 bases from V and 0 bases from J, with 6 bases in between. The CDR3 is CASSGWLNTEAFF. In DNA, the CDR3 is TGTGCCAGCAGTGGGTGGCTGAACACTGAAGCTTTCTTT.

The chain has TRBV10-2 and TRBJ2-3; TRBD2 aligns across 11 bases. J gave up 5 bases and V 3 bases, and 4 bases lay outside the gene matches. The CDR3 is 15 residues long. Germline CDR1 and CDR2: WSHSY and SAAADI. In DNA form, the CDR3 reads TGCGCCAGCAGTGATTATACTAGCGGGAGAGATACGCAGTATTTT. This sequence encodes CASSDYTSGRDTQYF.

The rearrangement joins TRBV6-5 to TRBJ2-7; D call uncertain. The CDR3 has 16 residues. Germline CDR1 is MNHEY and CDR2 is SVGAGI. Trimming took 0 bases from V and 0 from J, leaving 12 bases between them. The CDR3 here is CASSYSIGRFSYEQYF. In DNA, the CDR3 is TGTGCCAGCAGTTACTCGATCGGGCGCTTCTCCTACGAGCAGTACTTC.

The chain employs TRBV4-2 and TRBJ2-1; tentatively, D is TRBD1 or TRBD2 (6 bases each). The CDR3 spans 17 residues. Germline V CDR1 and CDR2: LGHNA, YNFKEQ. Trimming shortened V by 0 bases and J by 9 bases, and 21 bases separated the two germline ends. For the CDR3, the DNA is TGTGCCAGCAGCCAAGATTGGACGGGAGAGGGGGGCCGTGAGCAGTTCTTC. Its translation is CASSQDWTGEGGREQFF.

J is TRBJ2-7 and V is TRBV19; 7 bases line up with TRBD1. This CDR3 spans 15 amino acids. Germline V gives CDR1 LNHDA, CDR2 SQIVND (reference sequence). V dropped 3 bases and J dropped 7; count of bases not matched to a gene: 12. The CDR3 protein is CASSIDRGQKQEQYF. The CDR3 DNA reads TGTGCCAGTAGTATTGATAGGGGACAGAAGCAGGAGCAGTACTTC.

As DNA, the CDR3 is TGCGCCAGCAGCCAAGATCGCAGGGTCGGGAATCAGCCCCAGCATTTT. It yields the protein CASSQDRRVGNQPQHF. This rearrangement joins TRBV4-1 to TRBJ1-5; tentative D call: TRBD1 (5 bases). The CDR3 sequence is 16 residues long. Germline V gives CDR1 MGHRA, CDR2 YSYEKL. Trimming pared 0 bases from V and 4 bases from J, leaving 13 bases between.

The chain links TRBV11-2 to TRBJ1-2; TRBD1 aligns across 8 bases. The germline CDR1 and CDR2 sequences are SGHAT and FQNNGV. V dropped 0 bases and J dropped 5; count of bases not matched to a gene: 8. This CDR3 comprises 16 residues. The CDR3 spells CASSLDPQGAKYGYTF. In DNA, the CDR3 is TGTGCCAGCAGCTTAGACCCCCAGGGGGCAAAGTATGGCTACACCTTC.

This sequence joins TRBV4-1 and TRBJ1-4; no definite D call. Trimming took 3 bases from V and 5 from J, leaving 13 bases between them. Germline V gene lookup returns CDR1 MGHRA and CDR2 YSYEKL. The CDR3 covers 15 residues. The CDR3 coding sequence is TGCGCCAGCAGCCAGGCCACGGTCGAGAATGAAAAACTGTTTTTT. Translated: CASSQATVENEKLFF.

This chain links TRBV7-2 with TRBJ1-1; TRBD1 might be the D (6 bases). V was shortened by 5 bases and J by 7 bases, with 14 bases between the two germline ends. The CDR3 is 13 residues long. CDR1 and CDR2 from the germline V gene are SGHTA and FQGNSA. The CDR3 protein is CASSIDRQSEAFF. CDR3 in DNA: TGTGCCAGCAGCATAGACAGGCAGAGTGAAGCTTTCTTT.

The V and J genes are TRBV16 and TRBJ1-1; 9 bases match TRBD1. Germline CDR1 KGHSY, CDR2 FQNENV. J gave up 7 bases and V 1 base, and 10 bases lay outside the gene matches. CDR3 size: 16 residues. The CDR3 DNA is TGTGCCAGCAGCCAATTATCCGCACAGGGGGCCGGTGAAGCTTTCTTT. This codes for CASSQLSAQGAGEAFF.

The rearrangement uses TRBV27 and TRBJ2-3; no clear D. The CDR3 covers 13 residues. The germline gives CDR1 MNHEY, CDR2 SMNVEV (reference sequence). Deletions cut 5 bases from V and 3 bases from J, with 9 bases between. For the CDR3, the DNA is TGTGCCAGCAGTCCTCTCGGAACAGATACGCAGTATTTT. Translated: CASSPLGTDTQYF.

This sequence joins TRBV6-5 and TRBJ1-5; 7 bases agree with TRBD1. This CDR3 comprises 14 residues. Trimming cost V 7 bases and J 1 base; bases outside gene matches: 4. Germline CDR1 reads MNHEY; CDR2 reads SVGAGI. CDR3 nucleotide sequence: TGTGCCAGCAACCCGACAGGGAGCAATCAGCCCCAGCATTTT. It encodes CASNPTGSNQPQHF.

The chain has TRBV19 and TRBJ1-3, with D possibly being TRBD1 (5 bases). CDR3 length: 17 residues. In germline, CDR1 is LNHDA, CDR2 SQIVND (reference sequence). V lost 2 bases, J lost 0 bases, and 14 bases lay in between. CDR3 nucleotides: TGTGCCAGTAGTATAAGGGGAACGTCCTACTCTGGAAACACCATATATTTT. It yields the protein CASSIRGTSYSGNTIYF.

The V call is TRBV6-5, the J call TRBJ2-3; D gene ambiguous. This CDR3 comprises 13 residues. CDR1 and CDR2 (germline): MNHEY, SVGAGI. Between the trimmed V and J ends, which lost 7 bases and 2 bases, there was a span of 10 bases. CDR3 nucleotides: TGTGCCAGCACCGCCGCGGCCACAGATACGCAGTATTTT. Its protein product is CASTAAATDTQYF.

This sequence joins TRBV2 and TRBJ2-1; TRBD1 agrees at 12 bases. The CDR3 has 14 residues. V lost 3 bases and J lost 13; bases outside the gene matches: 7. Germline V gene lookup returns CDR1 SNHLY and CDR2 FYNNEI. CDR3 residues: CASSEGQGARAQFF. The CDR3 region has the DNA TGTGCCAGCAGTGAGGGACAGGGGGCCAGGGCCCAGTTCTTC.

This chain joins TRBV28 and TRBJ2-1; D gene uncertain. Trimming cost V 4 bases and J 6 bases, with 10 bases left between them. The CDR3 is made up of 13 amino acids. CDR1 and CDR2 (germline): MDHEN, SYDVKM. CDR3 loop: CASSSVWLNEQFF. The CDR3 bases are TGTGCCAGCAGTTCTGTATGGCTCAATGAGCAGTTCTTC. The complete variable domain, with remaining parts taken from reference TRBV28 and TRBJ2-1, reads DVKVTQSSRYLVKRTGEKVFLECVQDMDHENMFWYRQDPGLGLRLIYFSYDVKMKEKGDIPEGYSVSREKKERFSLILESASTNQTSMYLCASSSVWLNEQFFGPGTRLTVL.

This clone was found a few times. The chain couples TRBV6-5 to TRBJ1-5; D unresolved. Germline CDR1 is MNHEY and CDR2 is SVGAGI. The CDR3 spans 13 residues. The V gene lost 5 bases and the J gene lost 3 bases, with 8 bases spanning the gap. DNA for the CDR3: TGTGCCAGCAGTCTTGATAACAATCAGCCCCAGCATTTT. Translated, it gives CASSLDNNQPQHF.

The CDR3, as DNA: TGTGCCACCGCCCCAGGGGGCAGGGGGACTGAAGCTTTCTTT. It yields the protein CATAPGGRGTEAFF. The J gene is TRBJ1-1, the V gene TRBV15, with 8 bases matching TRBD1. Germline loops: CDR1 LNHNV, CDR2 YYDKDF (reference sequence). J lost 5 bases, V lost 8 bases, and 10 bases had no gene match. CDR3 size: 14 residues.

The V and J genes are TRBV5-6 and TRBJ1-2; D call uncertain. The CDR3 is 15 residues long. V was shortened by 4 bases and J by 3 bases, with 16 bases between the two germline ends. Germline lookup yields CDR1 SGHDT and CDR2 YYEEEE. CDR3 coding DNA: TGTGCCAGCAGCCCTCCCCTTGAAGAGGACTATGGCTACACCTTC. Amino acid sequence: CASSPPLEEDYGYTF. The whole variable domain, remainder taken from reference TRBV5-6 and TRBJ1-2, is DAGVTQSPTHLIKTRGQQVTLRCSPKSGHDTVSWYQQALGQGPQFIFQYYEEEERQRGNFPDRFSGHQFPNYSSELNVNALLLGDSALYLCASSPPLEEDYGYTFGSGTRLTVV.

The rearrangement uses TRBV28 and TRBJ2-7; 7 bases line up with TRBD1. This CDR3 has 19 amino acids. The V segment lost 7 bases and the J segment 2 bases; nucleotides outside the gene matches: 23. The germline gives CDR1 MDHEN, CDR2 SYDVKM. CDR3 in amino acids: CASIPVPGTVPNPTYEQYF. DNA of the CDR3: TGTGCCAGCATCCCTGTTCCCGGGACAGTACCAAATCCGACCTACGAGCAGTACTTC. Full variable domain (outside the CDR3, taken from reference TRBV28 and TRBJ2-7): DVKVTQSSRYLVKRTGEKVFLECVQDMDHENMFWYRQDPGLGLRLIYFSYDVKMKEKGDIPEGYSVSREKKERFSLILESASTNQTSMYLCASIPVPGTVPNPTYEQYFGPGTRLTVT.

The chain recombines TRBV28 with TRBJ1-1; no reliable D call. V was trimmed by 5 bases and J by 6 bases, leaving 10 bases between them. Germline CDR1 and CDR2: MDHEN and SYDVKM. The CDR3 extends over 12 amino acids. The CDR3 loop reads CASSEKLSEAFF. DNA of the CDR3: TGTGCCAGCAGTGAGAAGTTATCTGAAGCTTTCTTT. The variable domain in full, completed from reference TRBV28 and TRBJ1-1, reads DVKVTQSSRYLVKRTGEKVFLECVQDMDHENMFWYRQDPGLGLRLIYFSYDVKMKEKGDIPEGYSVSREKKERFSLILESASTNQTSMYLCASSEKLSEAFFGQGTRLTVV.